These T cell receptor beta chains were read from a single sample in a study of CD8+CD57+ T cells in acquired aplastic anemia. TCRdb fed the reads into MiXCR, producing one record per CDR3 protein. The sample lists about 400,000 distinct CDR3 sequences, 65% to 80% occurring once. Source material: sorted CD4+, CD8+, or CD8+CD57+ T cells (not recorded which) from PBMCs. The receptors here all came from a human donor in good health, serving as a control. CDR3s include the opening cysteine and the closing phenylalanine or tryptophan. Fields, in order: J gene, D gene, clone size, V gene, CDR3 DNA, CDR3 protein. A D gene is named only where the DNA matches it firmly. Not all rows give a size; the values are once, few, many and, for expanded clones, a class.

TRBJ2-3,.,.,TRBV20-1,TGCAGTGCCACCTCACCCGGACAGCCGGGCACAGATACGCAGTATTTT,CSATSPGQPGTDTQYF
TRBJ2-1,.,once,TRBV2,TGTGCCGTCCATTACGAGACAGATACGCAGTTCTTC,CAVHYETDTQFF
TRBJ2-7,.,.,TRBV7-9,TGTGCCAGCAGCAGAGGGGGGAGAGGGAGCGAGCAGAACTTC,CASSRGGRGSEQNF
TRBJ1-1,.,few,TRBV29-1,TGCAGCGAGACAGGCCGAGTGAACACTGAGGCTTTCTTT,CSETGRVNTEAFF
TRBJ1-3,.,once,TRBV6-6,TGTGCCAGCAGAAGACCAGCGCCTGGAAACACCATATATTTT,CASRRPAPGNTIYF
TRBJ2-4,.,.,TRBV5-1,TGCGCCAGCAGCTTACCTTCGTACACTGACAGCAAGTACTTC,CASSLPSYTDSKYF
TRBJ2-1,TRBD2,.,TRBV11-2,TGTGCCAGCAGCCTCGGGACTAGCGGGGGCAGGTACAATGAGCAGTTCTTC,CASSLGTSGGRYNEQFF
TRBJ2-5,.,.,TRBV7-3,TGTGCCAGCAGCCCCCGCCGCAGGGGGGGCTACGAGCACCAGTACTTC,CASSPRRRGGYEHQYF
TRBJ2-1,.,many,TRBV7-8,TGTGCCAGCAGCTTAGTTGGCAGGGCGAATGAGCAGTTCTTC,CASSLVGRANEQFF
TRBJ1-3,.,.,TRBV7-3,TGTGCCAGCAGCTTTCGGGGGATAGGACAGTCCATATATTTT,CASSFRGIGQSIYF
TRBJ1-6,.,.,TRBV7-2,TGTGCCAGCAGCCCCCGGGGGCAAGGGCCCCCCCACTTT,CASSPRGQGPPHF
TRBJ2-3,.,.,TRBV7-2,TGTGCCAGCAGCCCCGGGATCAGAGAAGGTGAGCAGTACTTT,CASSPGIREGEQYF
TRBJ1-2,.,.,TRBV7-2,TGTGCCAGCAGCTTCTCGGGGGACCTACCGGAATCCATCTTC,CASSFSGDLPESIF
TRBJ1-6,TRBD1,many,TRBV5-8,TGTGCCAGCAGCTCCGGGACAGATAATTCACCCCTCCACTTT,CASSSGTDNSPLHF
TRBJ2-7,.,.,TRBV20-1,TGCAGTGCTAGAGGGCACAGGGCGAGTTTCGAGCAGTACTTC,CSARGHRASFEQYF
TRBJ1-6,.,.,TRBV19,TGTTTCAGTAGCCTAGGCCCCTATAACTCACCCCTCCACTTT,CFSSLGPYNSPLHF
TRBJ1-2,.,many,TRBV19,TGTGCCAGTGAAAAGGGTCCTGACTATGGCTACACCTTC,CASEKGPDYGYTF